This T cell receptor beta chain was sequenced during a study of blood T cell repertoires in COVID-19. Whole-study context: The United States, Italy and Spain provided the acute and convalescent COVID-19 samples. PBMCs, B-cell-depleted T cells, or T cells provided the cDNA or gDNA that made up the material.

This CDR3 is built from 13 residues. With 3 bases removed from V and 4 bases from J, the gap between germline ends came to 9 bases. CDR1 is SGHNT and CDR2 is YENEEA in the germline V gene. The data were produced by immunoSEQ multiplex PCR, yet TCRdb's version contains in-frame clones alone and is incomplete. The repertoire consists of 400,000 or so clones, with roughly 89% occurring once and the leading ten covering 0.7% to 0.85%. Seattle's cohort entered during active infection and was followed longitudinally. This sequence was found in a man aged 18 to 29 with COVID-19, enrolled during active disease. Sequenced material: peripheral blood. The chain links TRBV11-3 to TRBJ2-5; D is possibly TRBD2 (5 bases). The CDR3 bases are TGTGCCAGCAGCTTCAAGGGAGCAGAGACCCAGTACTTC. It is translated as CASSFKGAETQYF.